The 20 T cell receptor beta chains below come from one sample, sequenced in a study of OX40 agonist ivuxolimab in advanced cancers. The repertoire was sequenced with immunoSEQ multiplex PCR; TCRdb's copy has only in-frame clones and lacks some. The sample lists approximately 89,000 clones, around 90% occurring once. Sample: CD4+ or CD8+ T cells sorted from blood, taken in a trial of the OX40 agonist ivuxolimab. The receptors were gathered from an adult with an advanced solid tumor such as melanoma, head and neck, liver or kidney cancer.

This clone was observed a single time. The chain links TRBV29-1 to TRBJ1-1, with 7 bases aligning to TRBD1. J lost 7 bases, V lost 6 bases, and 14 bases had no gene match. Germline-derived CDR1 and CDR2 are SQVTM and ANQGSEA. The CDR3 spans 14 residues. CDR3 amino acids: CSVRPHTTGNEAFF. The CDR3 DNA follows: TGCAGCGTCCGCCCCCACACGACAGGGAATGAAGCTTTCTTT. Full variable domain (missing parts from reference TRBV29-1 and TRBJ1-1): SAVISQKPSRDICQRGTSLTIQCQVDSQVTMMFWYRQQPGQSLTLIATANQGSEATYESGFVIDKFPISRPNLTFSTLTVSNMSPEDSSIYLCSVRPHTTGNEAFFGQGTRLTVV.

For this clone: This sample also contains other DNA sequences that code for the same CDR3. The CDR3 reads CASSLDLGWATEAFF. DNA for the CDR3: TGTGCCAGCAGCTTGGATCTGGGCTGGGCCACTGAAGCTTTCTTT. The chain couples TRBV5-4 to TRBJ1-1; no definite D call. Germline V CDR1 and CDR2: SGHNT, YYREEE (reference sequence). CDR3 size: 15 residues. V was cut by 0 bases and J by 4 bases, with 13 bases left in between.

In DNA, the CDR3 is TGCAGCGGCGGGTCGGGCAATGAGCAGTTCTTC. Translated: CSGGSGNEQFF. The rearrangement uses TRBV29-1 and TRBJ2-1; weak D call: TRBD2 (5 bases). V was clipped by 7 bases and J by 6 bases, with 10 bases between them. The CDR3 extends over 11 amino acids. Germline lookup yields CDR1 SQVTM and CDR2 ANQGSEA.

The rearrangement joins TRBV28 to TRBJ2-7; 9 nucleotides agree with TRBD2. The CDR3 consists of 15 residues. V lost 7 bases, J lost 3 bases, and 10 bases stayed unmatched. Per the germline V gene, CDR1 is MDHEN and CDR2 is SYDVKM. The CDR3 coding sequence is TGTGCCAGCACCCCAATGACTAGCGGATACTACGAGCAGTACTTC. As protein: CASTPMTSGYYEQYF.

The J gene is TRBJ2-5, the V gene TRBV18; the D is unclear. Germline V gene data show CDR1 as KGHSH and CDR2 as LQKENI. The CDR3 totals 12 residues. V was pared by 4 bases and J by 4 bases, with 7 bases between. The CDR3: CASSLKGETQYF. CDR3 in DNA: TGTGCCAGCTCACTAAAAGGAGAGACCCAGTACTTC. Using reference TRBV18 and TRBJ2-5 for the parts outside the CDR3, the full variable domain is NAGVMQNPRHLVRRRGQEARLRCSPMKGHSHVYWYRQLPEEGLKFMVYLQKENIIDESGMPKERFSAEFPKEGPSILRIQQVVRGDSAAYFCASSLKGETQYFGPGTRLLVL.

The genes are TRBV6-5 and TRBJ1-2; D is unclear. With 2 bases removed from V and 6 bases from J, the gap between germline ends came to 10 bases. Per the germline V gene, CDR1 is MNHEY and CDR2 is SVGAGI. The CDR3 has 13 amino acids. The CDR3 DNA follows: TGTGCCAGCAGTTACGGGTGGGCGGATGGCTACACCTTC. The encoded protein is CASSYGWADGYTF.

The chain is built from TRBV5-4 and TRBJ2-7, with D possibly TRBD2 on 5 matching bases. Trimming removed 4 bases at V and 3 bases at J, with 11 bases between. Germline CDR1 and CDR2: SGHNT and YYREEE (reference sequence). CDR3 length equals 13 residues. The CDR3 reads CASSRGYGYEQYF. CDR3 nucleotide sequence: TGTGCCAGCAGCCGAGGGTATGGCTACGAGCAGTACTTC.

The chain joins TRBV6-5 to TRBJ2-5, with no clear D. V lost 5 bases to trimming and J lost 5 bases, with 9 bases between them. CDR1 is MNHEY and CDR2 is SVGAGI in the germline V gene. The CDR3 runs 12 residues. The CDR3 reads CASSRFGETQYF. The DNA of the CDR3 is TGTGCCAGCAGTCGCTTTGGTGAGACCCAGTACTTC.

The J gene is TRBJ1-6, the V gene TRBV27, with D maybe TRBD1 (6 bases). This CDR3 contains 19 residues. The V gene lost 6 bases and the J gene lost 6 bases, with 27 bases spanning the gap. Germline lookup yields CDR1 MNHEY and CDR2 SMNVEV (reference sequence). CDR3 sequence: CASRRPGQGGAFLNSPLHF. CDR3 coding DNA: TGTGCCAGCAGAAGACCGGGACAAGGAGGGGCTTTTCTTAATTCACCCCTCCACTTT.

The J gene is TRBJ2-3, the V gene TRBV9; 7 nucleotides line up with TRBD1. The germline gives CDR1 SGDLS, CDR2 YYNGEE. The CDR3 loop spans 16 amino acids. V lost 4 bases and J lost 3; bases outside the gene matches: 11. CDR3 loop: CASSTFEGQPTDTQYF. DNA of the CDR3: TGTGCCAGCAGCACCTTCGAGGGACAGCCGACAGATACGCAGTATTTT.

The chain recombines TRBV6-5 with TRBJ1-1; 7 bases align to TRBD1. CDR3 length: 15 residues. The J segment lost 1 base and the V segment lost 5 bases, leaving 7 bases of the junction unmatched. From germline, CDR1 is MNHEY and CDR2 SVGAGI. The CDR3 sequence is CASSPGDSSNTEAFF. CDR3 DNA sequence: TGTGCCAGCAGTCCCGGGGACAGCTCGAACACTGAAGCTTTCTTT.

The chain has TRBV7-2 and TRBJ2-5; a weak D match, TRBD1 (6 bases). This CDR3 spans 15 amino acids. Germline-derived CDR1 and CDR2 are SGHTA and FQGNSA. Between the trimmed V and J ends, which lost 5 bases and 2 bases, there was a span of 15 bases. CDR3 sequence (DNA): TGTGCCAGCAGCGTTGTGGGGGCCACACAAGAGACCCAGTACTTC. Translating gives CASSVVGATQETQYF.

This clone was seen only a few times. DNA for the CDR3: TGTGCCAGCAGCCAGCGGTGGGCTCACGAGCAGTACTTC. Its protein product is CASSQRWAHEQYF. The chain couples TRBV11-3 to TRBJ2-7; D is possibly TRBD2 (5 bases). This CDR3 is 13 amino acids long. The germline gives CDR1 SGHNT, CDR2 YENEEA. V was cut by 5 bases and J by 5 bases, with 13 bases left in between.

This chain connects TRBV5-6 to TRBJ2-5, with 7 nucleotides matching TRBD2. The CDR3 length is 16 residues. The V segment lost 3 bases and the J segment 3 bases; nucleotides outside the gene matches: 11. CDR1 is SGHDT and CDR2 is YYEEEE in the germline V gene. CDR3 nucleotides: TGTGCCAGCAGCTGGGGTTTGGCTAGCGGCGAAGAGACCCAGTACTTC. Amino acids: CASSWGLASGEETQYF.

V gene TRBV18 combines with J gene TRBJ2-5; TRBD2 agrees at 12 bases. The CDR3 sequence is 16 residues long. The V segment lost 3 bases and the J segment 4 bases; nucleotides outside the gene matches: 6. From germline, CDR1 is KGHSH and CDR2 LQKENI. CDR3 in DNA: TGTGCCAGCTCACCGCTAGCGGGGGGGCTAGGAGAGACCCAGTACTTC. This encodes CASSPLAGGLGETQYF.

This clone has more than one count but fewer than ten. This chain links TRBV2 with TRBJ2-5, with a tentative D call TRBD2 (7 bases). Germline V gene lookup returns CDR1 SNHLY and CDR2 FYNNEI. Between the trimmed V and J ends, which lost 7 bases and 5 bases, there was a span of 20 bases. The CDR3 covers 15 residues. The CDR3 DNA follows: TGTGCCAGCAAAGGGGGGGGTACCTCAGGGGAGACCCAGTACTTC. Protein product: CASKGGGTSGETQYF.

The CDR3 bases are TGCAGTGCTCGTTCGGATACGCAGTATTTT. This sequence encodes CSARSDTQYF. The chain is built from TRBV20-1 and TRBJ2-3; D is undetermined. The germline gives CDR1 DFQATT, CDR2 SNEGSKA (reference sequence). V was shortened by 5 bases and J by 6 bases, with 6 bases between the two germline ends. This CDR3 contains 10 residues.

As regards this clone: One end of the junction is discordant with germline, which a read error may explain. V gene TRBV6-6 combines with J gene TRBJ1-2; possibly TRBD1 for D (6 bases). Per germline, CDR1 MNHNY and CDR2 SVGAGI (reference sequence). CDR3 length equals 11 residues. The CDR3 nucleotides are TGTGCCAGCAGTTACTTGACGGGACACCTATTC. Translating it yields CASSYLTGHLF.

DNA of the CDR3: TGTGCCAGCAGCCCGGAGGGGGGGGCCAATCAGCCCCAGCATTTT. It translates to CASSPEGGANQPQHF. The chain couples TRBV4-2 to TRBJ1-5; D is perhaps TRBD1 (6 bases). The V gene lost 4 bases and the J gene lost 3 bases, with 13 bases spanning the gap. Per germline, CDR1 LGHNA and CDR2 YNFKEQ. CDR3 length equals 15 residues.

This clone is a singleton in its sample. The genes are TRBV11-3 and TRBJ2-2; 7 nucleotides line up with TRBD2. The V gene end was trimmed by 1 base and the J gene end by 3 bases; junction bases not matched to a gene: 2. Germline assignment: CDR1 SGHNT and CDR2 YENEEA. The CDR3 extends over 15 amino acids. CDR3 nucleotides: TGTGCCAGCAGCTTAGCGGCGGGGGACACCGGGGAGCTGTTTTTT. It yields the protein CASSLAAGDTGELFF.